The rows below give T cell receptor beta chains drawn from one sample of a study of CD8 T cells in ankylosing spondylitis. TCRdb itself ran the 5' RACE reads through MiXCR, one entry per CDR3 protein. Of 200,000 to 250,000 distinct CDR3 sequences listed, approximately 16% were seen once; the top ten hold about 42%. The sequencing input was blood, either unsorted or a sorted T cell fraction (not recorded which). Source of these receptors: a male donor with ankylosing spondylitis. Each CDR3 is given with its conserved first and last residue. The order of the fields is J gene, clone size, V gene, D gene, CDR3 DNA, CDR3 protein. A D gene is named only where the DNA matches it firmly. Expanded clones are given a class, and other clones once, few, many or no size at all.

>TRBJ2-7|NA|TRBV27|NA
TGTGCCAGCAGGGGAGCGGGCTCCTACGAGCAGTACTTC
CASRGAGSYEQYF
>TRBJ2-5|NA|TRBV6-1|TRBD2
TGTGCCAGCAGCCCAGCGGGGGGAATACAAGAGACCCAGTACTTC
CASSPAGGIQETQYF
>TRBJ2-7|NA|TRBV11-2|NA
TGTGCCAGCAGCTTTTGGGACTACGAGCAGTACTTC
CASSFWDYEQYF
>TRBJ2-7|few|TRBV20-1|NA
TGCAGTGCTAGAGATCCAACTAGCTACGAGCAGTACTTC
CSARDPTSYEQYF
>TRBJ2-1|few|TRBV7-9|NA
TGTGCCAGCAGCTTAGTAGTGGGCTCCTACAATGAGCAGTTCTTC
CASSLVVGSYNEQFF
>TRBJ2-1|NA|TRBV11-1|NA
TGTGCCAGCAGACATAGCGTGAGCTCCTACAATGAGCAGTTCTTC
CASRHSVSSYNEQFF
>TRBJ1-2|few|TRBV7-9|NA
TGTGCCAGCAGCTTAGGGGAGACAGGCTATGGCTACACCTTC
CASSLGETGYGYTF
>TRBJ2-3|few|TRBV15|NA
TGTGCCACCAGCAGAGATTGGGACTCGCTTGCTAGCACAGATACGCAGTATTTT
CATSRDWDSLASTDTQYF
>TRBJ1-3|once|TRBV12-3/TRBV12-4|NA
TGTGCCAGCAGTTTATCCCTGAGGGACTGGTGGAACACCATATATTTT
CASSLSLRDWWNTIYF
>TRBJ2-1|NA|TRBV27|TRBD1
TGTGCCAGCAGTCCCACAGGGGGCAATGAGCAGTTCTTC
CASSPTGGNEQFF
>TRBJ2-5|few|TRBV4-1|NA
TGCGCCAGCAGCCAGGAGGACTATACCCTAGAGACCCAGTACTTC
CASSQEDYTLETQYF
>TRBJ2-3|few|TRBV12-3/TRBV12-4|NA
TGTGCCAGCAGAGGAGATACGCAGTATTTT
CASRGDTQYF
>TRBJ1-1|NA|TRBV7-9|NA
TGTGCCAGCAGCCCAAGGACGGATGGGACTGAAGCTTTCTTT
CASSPRTDGTEAFF
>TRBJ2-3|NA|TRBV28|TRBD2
TGTGCCAGTAAGAGCGGGAGACTCACAGATACGCAGTATTTT
CASKSGRLTDTQYF
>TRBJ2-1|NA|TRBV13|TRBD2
TGTGCCAGCAGCGAAACGCTGGGACTAGCGGGGTCGGATGAGCAGTTCTTC
CASSETLGLAGSDEQFF
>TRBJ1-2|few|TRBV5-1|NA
TGCGCCAGCAGCTTATACCCCCGGGACATGTCCCAGGGTGGCTACACCTTC
CASSLYPRDMSQGGYTF
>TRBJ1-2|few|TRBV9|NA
TGTGCCAGCAGCGGGGGGTTAGGCTACACCTTC
CASSGGLGYTF
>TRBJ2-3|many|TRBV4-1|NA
TGCGCCAGCAGCCAAGAGTTCGTGGGATCGGATACGCAGTATTTT
CASSQEFVGSDTQYF
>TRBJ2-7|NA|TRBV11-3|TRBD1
TGTGCCTTCCGACAGGGGCGCTACGAGCAGTACTTC
CAFRQGRYEQYF
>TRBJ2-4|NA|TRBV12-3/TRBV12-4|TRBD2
TGTGCCAGCAGTCCCGGGACTAGCGGGGACCTTCAGTACTTC
CASSPGTSGDLQYF
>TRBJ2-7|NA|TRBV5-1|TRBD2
TGCGCCAGCAGCTCGGGACCGGGACTAGCGGGTTCTGGCGAGCAGTACTTC
CASSSGPGLAGSGEQYF
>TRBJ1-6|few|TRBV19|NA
TGTGCCAGTAGTATGGGCAGTAATTCACCCCTCCACTTT
CASSMGSNSPLHF
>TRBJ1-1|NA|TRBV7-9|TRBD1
TGTGCCGGCAGCCCGGGACAGGGGGAGTTGAACACTGAAGCTTTCTTT
CAGSPGQGELNTEAFF
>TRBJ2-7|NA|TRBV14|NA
TGTGCCAGCAGCCCAGAGATCGGACTGAAGCCCTACGAGCAGTACTTC
CASSPEIGLKPYEQYF
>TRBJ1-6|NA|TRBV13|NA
TGTGCCAGCAGCTTTAGGACTGGGAATTCACCCCTCCACTTT
CASSFRTGNSPLHF
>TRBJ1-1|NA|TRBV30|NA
TGTGCCTGGAATGTAGGTCTCGACGACACTGAAGCTTTCTTT
CAWNVGLDDTEAFF
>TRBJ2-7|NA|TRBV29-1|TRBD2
TGCAGCGTTGAAGGCTTCTCCTCGGGACTAGCCTACGAGCAGTACTTC
CSVEGFSSGLAYEQYF
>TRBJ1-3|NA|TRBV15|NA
TGTGCCACCAGCAGAGACAGGAACTCTGGAAACACCATATATTTT
CATSRDRNSGNTIYF
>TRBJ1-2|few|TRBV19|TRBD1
TGTGCCAGCCAGACAGGGAGAAGAGGCTACACCTTC
CASQTGRRGYTF
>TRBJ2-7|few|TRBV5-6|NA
TGTGCCAGCAGCAAAGGCTACGAGCAGTACTTC
CASSKGYEQYF